The clone carrying this TCR beta chain was found once. The data were obtained in a study of blood T cell repertoires in COVID-19. TCRdb's table, derived via immunoSEQ multiplex PCR, lists solely in-frame clones and lacks some. The table includes 150,000 to 200,000 clones, roughly 87% detected once. There are 17 residues in the CDR3. V trimming: 7 bases; J trimming: 4 bases; junction bases outside the gene matches: 18. Germline CDR1 reads LNHDA; CDR2 reads SQIVND (reference sequence). The clonotype was recovered from a human donor in a cohort sampled during active COVID-19. This rearrangement joins TRBV19 to TRBJ1-2; 7 positions match TRBD1. Sequencing input: peripheral blood. The CDR3 nucleotides read TGTGCCAGTAACCGTGACTCGGGACAGTCGTCTATCTATGGCTACACCTTC. Translation gives CASNRDSGQSSIYGYTF.